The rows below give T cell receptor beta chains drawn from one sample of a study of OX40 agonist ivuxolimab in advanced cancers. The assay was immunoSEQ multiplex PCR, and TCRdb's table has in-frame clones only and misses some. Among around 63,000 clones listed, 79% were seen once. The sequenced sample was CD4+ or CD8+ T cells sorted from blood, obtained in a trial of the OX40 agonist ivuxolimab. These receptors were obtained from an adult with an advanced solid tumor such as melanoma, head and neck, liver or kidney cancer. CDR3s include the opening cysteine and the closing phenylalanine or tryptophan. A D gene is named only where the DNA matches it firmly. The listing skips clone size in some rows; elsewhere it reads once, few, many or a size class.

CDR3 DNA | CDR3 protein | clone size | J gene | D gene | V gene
TGTGCCAGCAGCCCATTGAACACCGGGGAGCTGTTTTTT | CASSPLNTGELFF | NA | TRBJ2-2 | NA | TRBV7-6
TGTGCCAGCACGAAGTGGACCCTTACCACTGGAGAGACCCAGTACTTC | CASTKWTLTTGETQYF | NA | TRBJ2-5 | NA | TRBV7-2
TGTGCCAGCAGCTTAACCTCGGAGGAAGCGGGAGTAAAATTCTTC | CASSLTSEEAGVKFF | NA | TRBJ2-1 | TRBD2 | TRBV7-3
TGTGCCAGCAGCGTTGGGGATAGAGCCGGGGAGCTGTTTTTT | CASSVGDRAGELFF | NA | TRBJ2-2 | NA | TRBV9
TGTGCCAGCAGCCCCAGGGGCAATCAGCCCCAGCATTTT | CASSPRGNQPQHF | NA | TRBJ1-5 | NA | TRBV7-3
TGCAGCGCAACGTTGGCAGATACGCAGTATTTT | CSATLADTQYF | NA | TRBJ2-3 | NA | TRBV29-1
TGCGCCAGCGCCCCAACAGGGGGCAGTCAGCCCCAGCATTTT | CASAPTGGSQPQHF | NA | TRBJ1-5 | TRBD1 | TRBV5-1
TGTGCCAGCAGGAGCGGGGCCCCCGAGGGTGGCTACACCTTC | CASRSGAPEGGYTF | NA | TRBJ1-2 | NA | TRBV2
TGTGCCAGCAGCAACTTTGTGGGCGCTGAAGCTTTCTTT | CASSNFVGAEAFF | NA | TRBJ1-1 | NA | TRBV6-4
TGTGCCATCAGTGAGTCGTTCAGGGAGGGCAATCAGCCCCAGCATTTT | CAISESFREGNQPQHF | few | TRBJ1-5 | NA | TRBV10-3
TGTGCCAGCAGCTTACGACTTAATGAAAAACTGTTTTTT | CASSLRLNEKLFF | NA | TRBJ1-4 | NA | TRBV7-9
TGTGCCAGCAGGAAGGGTGGGGAGACCCAGTACTTC | CASRKGGETQYF | NA | TRBJ2-5 | NA | TRBV2
TGTGCCAGCAGTGGGACTAGCGGGCACTCCGGCTACGAGCAGTACTTC | CASSGTSGHSGYEQYF | NA | TRBJ2-7 | TRBD2 | TRBV2
TGTGCCAGCAGCTCCCAGGGTGATGGGGCCAACGTCCTGACTTTC | CASSSQGDGANVLTF | NA | TRBJ2-6 | NA | TRBV7-6
TGTGCCAGTAACCTCGCACCGGGGGAGACCCAGTACTTC | CASNLAPGETQYF | NA | TRBJ2-5 | NA | TRBV19
TGTGCCAGCAGTGAACCCTCGCGAAGGGGATACACCGGGGAGCTGTTTTTT | CASSEPSRRGYTGELFF | few | TRBJ2-2 | NA | TRBV6-1
TGTGCCTGGACTAGACAGGGGAAAGATACGCAGTATTTT | CAWTRQGKDTQYF | NA | TRBJ2-3 | TRBD1 | TRBV30
TGTGCCAGCAGTGACGGGACTAGCGGGAATGAGCAGTTCTTC | CASSDGTSGNEQFF | NA | TRBJ2-1 | TRBD2 | TRBV6-4
TGTGCCAGCAGTTTATCGAGACAGGGGTCCTACGAGCAGTACTTC | CASSLSRQGSYEQYF | NA | TRBJ2-7 | TRBD1 | TRBV28
TGTGCCGGCTCGAGCGGGAAAGACTACGAGCAGTACTTC | CAGSSGKDYEQYF | NA | TRBJ2-7 | TRBD2 | TRBV6-5
TGTGCCAGCAGCGTAACAGGGGGCCTCGAAAAACTGTTTTTT | CASSVTGGLEKLFF | NA | TRBJ1-4 | TRBD1 | TRBV9
TGCGCCAGCAGCCAAGATGAGGGCCCGAACACTGAAGCTTTCTTT | CASSQDEGPNTEAFF | NA | TRBJ1-1 | NA | TRBV4-1
TGTGCCAGCAGTACTTCCGCCGGAGATACGCAGTATTTT | CASSTSAGDTQYF | NA | TRBJ2-3 | NA | TRBV6-5
TGTGCCAGTGCGGACAGACAGTCAAATCAGCCCCAGCATTTT | CASADRQSNQPQHF | NA | TRBJ1-5 | NA | TRBV19
TGTGCCAGCAGTAGTACGTCGGACCCCAATGAAAAACTGTTTTTT | CASSSTSDPNEKLFF | NA | TRBJ1-4 | NA | TRBV28
TGCAGTGCCAGCCCGTGGGTTGAGCAGTTCTTC | CSASPWVEQFF | NA | TRBJ2-1 | NA | TRBV20-1
TGTGCCACCAGCATAGGGGTCACCTACGAGCAGTACTTC | CATSIGVTYEQYF | NA | TRBJ2-7 | NA | TRBV15
TGTGCCAGCAGCCTAGCTAGCGGGAGTATATATGAGCAGTTCTTC | CASSLASGSIYEQFF | NA | TRBJ2-1 | TRBD2 | TRBV7-8
TGTGCCAGCAGCTTGGGCGTAGACCCGGCAAACTATGGCTACACCTTC | CASSLGVDPANYGYTF | NA | TRBJ1-2 | NA | TRBV5-4
TGTGCCAGCGCACCCGTCGGGGTTCCAGACGAGCAGTACTTC | CASAPVGVPDEQYF | NA | TRBJ2-7 | NA | TRBV5-4
TGTGCCAGCAGTCAGGGACTAGCGGACTACTACGAGCAGTACTTC | CASSQGLADYYEQYF | once | TRBJ2-7 | TRBD2 | TRBV6-5
TGTGCCAGCAGCTCAAAACTAATTTCATTCACTGAAGCTTTCTTT | CASSSKLISFTEAFF | NA | TRBJ1-1 | NA | TRBV7-9
TGTGCCAGCAGCCCTGACACCTACGAGCAGTACTTC | CASSPDTYEQYF | once | TRBJ2-7 | NA | TRBV28
TGCGCCAGCAGCCAATCTCTTTACTACGAGCAGTACTTC | CASSQSLYYEQYF | once | TRBJ2-7 | NA | TRBV4-1
TGTGCCAGTATCGGACGGGGCAACTATGGCTACACCTTC | CASIGRGNYGYTF | NA | TRBJ1-2 | NA | TRBV19
TGTGCCAGCAGCTCAAGGACAGGGGATAGTTCACCCCTCCACTTT | CASSSRTGDSSPLHF | few | TRBJ1-6 | TRBD1 | TRBV7-7
TGTGCCAGCAGCCAAGGCGGAGGTTATCATGAGACCCAGTACTTC | CASSQGGGYHETQYF | NA | TRBJ2-5 | NA | TRBV4-2
TGTGCTAGTGGTTTGGCGGCTAGCGGAAACACCGGGGAGCTGTTTTTT | CASGLAASGNTGELFF | once | TRBJ2-2 | TRBD2 | TRBV12-5
TGCGCCAGCAGCCAAGACAACCGTAAGGGGAGCTACAATGAGCAGTTCTTC | CASSQDNRKGSYNEQFF | once | TRBJ2-1 | NA | TRBV4-3
TGTGCCAGCAGTTTAGGGATGGGTAGGACAGGGGACGGAAACACCATATATTTT | CASSLGMGRTGDGNTIYF | NA | TRBJ1-3 | TRBD1 | TRBV28
TGTGCCAGTAGCCAATCTTGGAATGAAAAACTGTTTTTT | CASSQSWNEKLFF | NA | TRBJ1-4 | NA | TRBV19
TGTGCCAGCAGTTTCCGGCAAACAACTAATGAAAAACTGTTTTTT | CASSFRQTTNEKLFF | NA | TRBJ1-4 | NA | TRBV6-6
TGTGCTAGCAGCTTAGACAGGGTAGAGACCCAGTACTTC | CASSLDRVETQYF | NA | TRBJ2-5 | TRBD1 | TRBV7-7
TGTGCCAGCAGTCCAGTTCACTCTGGAAACACCATATATTTT | CASSPVHSGNTIYF | NA | TRBJ1-3 | NA | TRBV6-5
TGCAGCGTGGGGATAGGGGGCGCCGGGGCCAACGTCCTGACTTTC | CSVGIGGAGANVLTF | NA | TRBJ2-6 | TRBD1 | TRBV29-1
TGCGCCAGCGGAACGGACGGGACCCCTTCTTATAATTCACCCCTCCACTTT | CASGTDGTPSYNSPLHF | NA | TRBJ1-6 | NA | TRBV23-1
TGTGCCAGCAGTTCCGCTCGACTGGTCTACGAGCAGTACTTC | CASSSARLVYEQYF | NA | TRBJ2-7 | NA | TRBV27
TGTGCCAGCAGTTTATTAGGGACAGGGGCCTATAATGAGCAGTTCTTC | CASSLLGTGAYNEQFF | NA | TRBJ2-1 | TRBD1 | TRBV28
TGTGCCAGCAGTTGGATAGCGGCTACGCAGTATTTT | CASSWIAATQYF | NA | TRBJ2-3 | NA | TRBV28
TGTGCCAGCGAACTCCCGGGGAACTATGGCTACACCTTC | CASELPGNYGYTF | NA | TRBJ1-2 | NA | TRBV28